This T cell receptor beta chain was observed in a study of cytomegalovirus exposure and HLA in healthy donors. Study-level information: From HLA-typed donors, an early data release held approximately 85 million unique TCRs.

It was healthy bone marrow donors who served as donors. The study, taken as a whole, reports: Researchers left out some V segments, among them TRBV6-2 and TRBV6-3, as indistinguishable. In a later analysis, at a false discovery rate of 0.05, under 20,000 TCR beta sequences were associated with HLA alleles.

Amplification used 60 Vbeta primers and 13 Jbeta primers. The method was immunoSEQ multiplex PCR; TCRdb's version includes in-frame clones alone and lacks a portion of them. The data show about 150,000 clones, around three quarters seen once. The germline CDR1 and CDR2 sequences are LGHNT and FRNRAP. Trimming removed 6 bases from V and 1 base from J, with 9 bases in between. The CDR3 extends over 13 amino acids. A remark on this clone: The antigen is unknown.

The receptor comes from a woman aged 40 to 49 in good health and CMV-seronegative. The sample consisted of PBMCs. The rearrangement joins TRBV12-5 to TRBJ1-1; D is unclear. The CDR3, as DNA: TGTGCTAGTGGACTCGCGGGGAACACTGAAGCTTTCTTT. It specifies CASGLAGNTEAFF.